Presented here are 14 T cell receptor beta chains from one specimen sequenced in a study of blood T cells in healthy people across ages. Combining a sample-barcoded 5' primer with a J-beta primer mix, a second PCR ran for about 7 to 11 cycles. MiXCR, run by TCRdb on the 5' RACE reads, gives a single entry per CDR3 protein. This table has some 1.5 million distinct CDR3 sequences, 28% appearing once. Sequenced: blood. The source is a woman under 40 in good health.

This clonotype was recorded a few times. J is TRBJ1-1 and V is TRBV5-1; D perhaps matches TRBD1 (6 bases). Germline-derived CDR1 and CDR2 are SGHRS and YFSETQ. The length of the CDR3 is 14 residues. V shed 0 bases and J shed 6 bases, with 12 bases lying between them. The CDR3 here is CASSLDRANPEAFF. CDR3 nucleotide sequence: TGCGCCAGCAGCTTGGACAGGGCTAATCCTGAAGCTTTCTTT.

The CDR3 DNA reads TGTGCCAGCATACGACAGGGACGTCCCTACGAGCAGTACTTC. It translates to CASIRQGRPYEQYF. This chain joins TRBV28 and TRBJ2-7; 7 bases fit TRBD1. V gave up 7 bases and J gave up 2 bases; unmatched junction bases: 8. The CDR3 consists of 14 residues. Germline CDR1 MDHEN, CDR2 SYDVKM.

The chain couples TRBV6-5 to TRBJ1-1, with 10 bases aligning to TRBD1. The trim removed 0 bases at V and 3 bases at J, leaving 7 bases unmatched. In germline, CDR1 is MNHEY, CDR2 SVGAGI. The CDR3 covers 17 residues. CDR3: CASSYSRDRGKYTEAFF. CDR3 nucleotides: TGTGCCAGCAGTTACTCGAGGGACAGGGGTAAATACACTGAAGCTTTCTTT.

The chain combines TRBV3-1 with TRBJ2-1; either TRBD1 or TRBD2 may fit D (5 bases each). V gave up 1 base and J gave up 5 bases, with 12 bases separating them. The length of the CDR3 is 15 residues. CDR1 is LGHDT and CDR2 is YNNKEL in the germline V gene (reference sequence). The CDR3 DNA reads TGTGCCAGCAGCCAAGCAGGGAGTCGGAACAATGAGCAGTTCTTC. Translated, it gives CASSQAGSRNNEQFF.

This clonotype was counted between two and nine times. The chain carries TRBV20-1 and TRBJ2-5; D is perhaps TRBD1 or TRBD2 (5 bases each). Trimming left V 5 bases short and J 0 bases short, with 16 bases between. The CDR3 runs 15 residues. CDR1 is DFQATT and CDR2 is SNEGSKA in the germline V gene (reference sequence). The CDR3 nucleotides are TGCAGTGCTCCCGGGACCAGAAAACACCAAGAGACCCAGTACTTC. Its protein product is CSAPGTRKHQETQYF.

There are many counts of this clonotype. The chain links TRBV3-1 to TRBJ2-7; D unclear. V lost 3 bases, J lost 3 bases, and 6 bases lay in between. CDR3 length: 12 residues. CDR1 and CDR2 from the germline V gene are LGHDT and YNNKEL (reference sequence). CDR3 DNA: TGTGCCAGCAGCCATGCGGACTACGAGCAGTACTTC. It translates to CASSHADYEQYF.

This clonotype was observed many times. J is TRBJ2-6 and V is TRBV6-2 or TRBV6-3; the D gene is possibly TRBD2 (5 bases). Germline-derived CDR1 and CDR2 are MNHEY and SVGEGT. V was pared by 8 bases and J by 4 bases, with 18 bases between. The CDR3 has 16 amino acids. The CDR3: CASHPEGMEGANVLTF. The CDR3 DNA sequence: TGTGCCAGCCACCCTGAGGGAATGGAGGGGGCCAACGTCCTGACTTTC.

This clonotype was found a few times. The gene calls are TRBV4-2 and TRBJ2-1; possibly TRBD1 for D (5 bases). Germline values: CDR1 LGHNA, CDR2 YNFKEQ. The CDR3 has 16 amino acids. Trimming took off 4 bases at V and 0 bases at J, with 13 bases between the two ends. The CDR3 bases are TGTGCCAGCAGCCTGGGGCTTATAAGCTCCTACAATGAGCAGTTCTTC. It specifies CASSLGLISSYNEQFF.

This clonotype came up many times. This chain links TRBV20-1 with TRBJ2-1; weak D call: TRBD2 (5 bases). Deletions cut 6 bases from V and 6 bases from J, with 9 bases between. CDR1 and CDR2 (germline): DFQATT, SNEGSKA (reference sequence). This CDR3 is built from 11 residues. CDR3 nucleotide sequence: TGCAGTGCCCCGAGCGGCAATGAGCAGTTCTTC. It encodes CSAPSGNEQFF.

In its sample, this clonotype was seen a few times. This chain connects TRBV7-6 to TRBJ1-3; D might be TRBD1 (6 bases). Trimming stripped 4 bases from V and 4 bases from J, with 17 bases between. CDR1 and CDR2 (germline): SGHVS, FNYEAQ. CDR3 length equals 16 residues. The CDR3 nucleotides read TGTGCCAGCAGCTCAGGTGGGGGGCATGCAGGAAACACCATATATTTT. Its translation is CASSSGGGHAGNTIYF.

This clonotype showed up many times. The CDR3 loop reads CASSLAGGTRETQYF. In nucleotides, the CDR3 is TGTGCCAGCAGCTTAGCGGGTGGGACCCGAGAGACCCAGTACTTC. The V call is TRBV7-2, the J call TRBJ2-5; D might be TRBD1 or TRBD2, each matching 5 bases. The V gene's germline CDR1 is SGHTA and CDR2 FQGNSA. V shed 0 bases and J shed 4 bases, with 12 bases lying between them. The CDR3 sequence is 15 residues long.

In the case of this clonotype: A read error may explain this, as a much larger clone is one base away. The J gene is TRBJ2-7, the V gene TRBV27; possible D gene TRBD1, 6 bases. Trimming removed 7 bases from V and 2 bases from J, with 12 bases in between. This CDR3 is 13 amino acids long. The germline V gene encodes CDR1 MNHEY and CDR2 SMNVEV (reference sequence). CDR3 sequence (DNA): TGTGCCAGCATCTCCCAGGGGACCTACGAGCAGTACTTC. Translating gives CASISQGTYEQYF.

V is TRBV4-1 and J is TRBJ2-1; D gene uncertain. CDR1 and CDR2 from the germline V gene are MGHRA and YSYEKL. Trimming removed 0 bases from V and 6 bases from J, with 12 bases in between. The CDR3 spans 15 residues. DNA of the CDR3: TGCGCCAGCAGCCAAGATTCAGATCTTCTCAATGAGCAGTTCTTC. This translates into CASSQDSDLLNEQFF.

This clonotype came up many times. The rearrangement uses TRBV5-1 and TRBJ2-3; possibly TRBD2 for D (5 bases). Trimming removed 2 bases from V and 6 bases from J, with 13 bases in between. The CDR3 extends over 14 amino acids. Germline assignment: CDR1 SGHRS and CDR2 YFSETQ. CDR3 in DNA: TGCGCCAGCAGCTTAGAGGGCCCCACCGATACGCAGTATTTT. Its protein is CASSLEGPTDTQYF.